The entry that follows covers one T cell receptor (beta chain) sequence. The antigen remains undetermined. The entry originates in a study of OX40 agonist ivuxolimab in advanced cancers. Findings and caveats of the study: In general, CD8+ T cells held more expanded clones than CD4+ did, on average. Normalized expansion of T-cell clones was also low for some nonresponders. Partial responders dosed at 0.1-3.0 mg/kg displayed clonal expansion ranking among the lowest. CD4+ and CD8+ T cells in blood underwent clonal expansion by week 6 at 0.1 to 3.0 mg/kg.

The germline V and J ends were trimmed by 4 bases and 10 bases, with 8 bases remaining between them. Germline V lookup: CDR1 SNHLY, CDR2 FYNNEI. This CDR3 is built from 12 residues. The protocol was immunoSEQ multiplex PCR, while the TCRdb copy is restricted to in-frame clones and leaves out a portion. Of tens of thousands of clones listed, roughly 87% are singletons. The rearrangement uses TRBV2 and TRBJ1-6; D remains ambiguous. This sample comprised CD4+ or CD8+ T cells sorted from blood, obtained in a trial of the OX40 agonist ivuxolimab. The TCR comes from an adult with an advanced solid tumor such as melanoma, head and neck, liver or kidney cancer. The CDR3 spells CASSGQESPLHF. Here the CDR3 DNA reads TGTGCCAGCAGTGGGCAAGAGTCACCCCTCCACTTT.